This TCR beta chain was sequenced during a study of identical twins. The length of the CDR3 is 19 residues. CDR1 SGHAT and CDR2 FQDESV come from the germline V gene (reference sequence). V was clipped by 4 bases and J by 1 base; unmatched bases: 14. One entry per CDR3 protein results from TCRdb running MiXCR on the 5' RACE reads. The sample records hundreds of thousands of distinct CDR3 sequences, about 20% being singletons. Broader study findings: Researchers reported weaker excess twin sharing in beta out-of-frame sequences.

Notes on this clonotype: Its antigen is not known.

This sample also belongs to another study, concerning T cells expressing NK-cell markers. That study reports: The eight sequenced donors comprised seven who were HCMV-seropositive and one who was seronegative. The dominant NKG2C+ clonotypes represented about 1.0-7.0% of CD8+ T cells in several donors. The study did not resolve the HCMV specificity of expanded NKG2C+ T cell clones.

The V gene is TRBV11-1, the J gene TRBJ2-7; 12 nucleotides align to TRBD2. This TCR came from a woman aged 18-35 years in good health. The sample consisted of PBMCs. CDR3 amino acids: CASSSIKETSGSFSYEQYF. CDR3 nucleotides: TGTGCCAGCAGCTCGATAAAGGAGACTAGCGGGAGTTTTTCCTACGAGCAGTACTTC. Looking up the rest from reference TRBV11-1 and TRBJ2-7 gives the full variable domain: EAEVAQSPRYKITEKSQAVAFWCDPISGHATLYWYRQILGQGPELLVQFQDESVVDDSQLPKDRFSAERLKGVDSTLKIQPAELGDSAMYLCASSSIKETSGSFSYEQYFGPGTRLTVT.